This T cell receptor beta chain was sequenced in a study of T-cell memory formation after mild COVID-19. Study-level information: TCR clusters were mostly donor specific.

Notes on this clonotype: Its antigen remains unknown.

Germline V CDR1 and CDR2: SGHRS, YFSETQ. This CDR3 is 15 amino acids long. Trimming removed 4 bases from V and 2 bases from J, with 13 bases in between. Whole-study findings and limits: Day 37-peaking second-wave clones had unconfirmed SARS-CoV-2 specificity. Those CD4+ clones that contracted were mainly in CM and EM (CD8+ ones in EMRA). Researchers found some responding clones in pre-infection memory, a sign that cross-reactive memory joined.

TCRdb independently ran MiXCR on the 5' RACE reads; one entry per CDR3 protein. The repertoire holds under 650,000 distinct CDR3 sequences, with roughly 17% as singletons. The clonotype was recovered from an adult woman who had mild COVID-19 (a few samples of this study predate the infection). Cell type and time point are not known. Sequenced input: PBMCs or a T cell subset sorted from them (not recorded which). This chain uses TRBV5-1 with TRBJ2-1; possibly TRBD1 for D (6 bases). In nucleotides, the CDR3 is TGCGCCAGCAGCGGGCCCGAGGGGGCCTACAATGAGCAGTTCTTC. Translation: CASSGPEGAYNEQFF.